This TCR beta chain was obtained from a study of cytomegalovirus exposure and HLA in healthy donors. Findings and limits, study-wide: Some segments of the V type, notably TRBV6-2 and TRBV6-3, were excluded as indistinguishable. The study designated some 180 TCR beta chains cytomegalovirus-associated. Judged likely to be a sequencing artifact was a cluster of highly shared sequence variants. When presence/absence was analysed, sequencing depth was taken to be roughly uniform across donors.

Worth noting for this clone: Antigen: not known.

Use of 60 Vbeta and 13 Jbeta primers characterized the PCR. TCRdb's table, derived via immunoSEQ multiplex PCR, lists solely in-frame clones and lacks some. The sample includes about 130,000 clones, 75% to 85% seen only once; the top ten take less than 6.5%. The V segment lost 3 bases and the J segment 5 bases; nucleotides outside the gene matches: 0. The CDR3 extends over 14 amino acids. The germline V gene has CDR1 SEHNR and CDR2 FQNEAQ (reference sequence). Sequencing was performed on PBMCs. This chain uses TRBV7-9 with TRBJ1-5; 11 bases map to TRBD1. The TCR originated in a woman in her thirties or forties in good health and CMV-seropositive. The CDR3 sequence: CASSLDRGHQPQHF. The CDR3 nucleotides read TGTGCCAGCAGCTTGGACAGGGGGCATCAGCCCCAGCATTTT.